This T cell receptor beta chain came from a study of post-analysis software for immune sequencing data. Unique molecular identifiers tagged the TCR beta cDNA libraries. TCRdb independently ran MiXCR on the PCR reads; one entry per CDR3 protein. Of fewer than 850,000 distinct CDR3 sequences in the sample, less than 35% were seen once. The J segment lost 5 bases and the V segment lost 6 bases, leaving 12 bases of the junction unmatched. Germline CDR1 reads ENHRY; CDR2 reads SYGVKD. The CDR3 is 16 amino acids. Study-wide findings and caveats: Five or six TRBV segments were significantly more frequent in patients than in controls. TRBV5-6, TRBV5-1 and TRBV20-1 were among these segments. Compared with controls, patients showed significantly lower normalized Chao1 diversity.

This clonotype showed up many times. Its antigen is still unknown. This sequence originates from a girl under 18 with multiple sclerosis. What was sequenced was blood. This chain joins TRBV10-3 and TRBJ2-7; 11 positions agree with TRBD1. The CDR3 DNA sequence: TGTGCCATCAGGAAGCGAAGGGGACAGGGGGGACACGAGCAGTACTTC. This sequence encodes CAIRKRRGQGGHEQYF.